Listed below are T cell receptor beta chains from one sample, sequenced in a study of shared clonotypes between healthy human individuals. TCRdb's copy holds only in-frame clones and misses some; the assay was immunoSEQ multiplex PCR. Among roughly 2,300,000 clones, around 90% were seen once, and the ten largest hold around 0.4%. Sequenced input: naive CD4+ T cells from PBMCs. These receptors originate from a man between 18 and 35 years old in good health. Some clones in this sample may be carry-over from other donors' samples. Each CDR3 is given with its conserved first and last residue. The D gene is left open where the match is weak. For some rows the clone size is stated as once, few or many, or as a class when expanded; others skip it.

clone size	J gene	V gene	D gene	CDR3 length	CDR3 protein	CDR3 DNA
.	TRBJ2-3	TRBV27	.	19	CASSLSPPPGGPRPDTQYF	TGTGCCAGCAGTTTATCCCCGCCCCCAGGAGGGCCGAGGCCAGATACGCAGTATTTT
.	TRBJ1-5	TRBV6-1	.	14	CASSQSGNNQPQHF	TGTGCCAGCAGTCAGTCGGGGAACAATCAGCCCCAGCATTTT
.	TRBJ2-3	TRBV28	TRBD2	18	CAHTRRLAGGTSTDTQYF	TGTGCCCACACCCGTCGGCTAGCGGGAGGAACTAGCACAGATACGCAGTATTTT
.	TRBJ1-2	TRBV29-1	.	15	CSVEGGDEFYGYHTF	TGCAGCGTTGAAGGGGGCGACGAATTCTATGGCTACCACACCTTC
.	TRBJ2-1	TRBV9	TRBD2	15	CASSVGLATYNEQFF	TGTGCCAGCAGCGTAGGACTAGCAACCTACAATGAGCAGTTCTTC
.	TRBJ2-7	TRBV4-1	.	17	CASSQDIRAGAPYEQYF	TGCGCCAGCAGCCAAGATATCAGGGCAGGGGCTCCCTACGAGCAGTACTTC
once	TRBJ2-5	TRBV7-7	.	15	CASSLGEAGIETQYF	TGTGCCAGCAGCCTAGGAGAGGCGGGAATCGAGACCCAGTACTTC
once	TRBJ2-2	TRBV27	.	15	CASRWGGSTTGELFF	TGTGCCAGCAGGTGGGGCGGGTCAACCACCGGGGAGCTGTTTTTT
.	TRBJ2-7	TRBV7-2	.	14	CASSLSQARYEQYF	TGTGCCAGCAGCTTATCCCAGGCGCGCTACGAGCAGTACTTC
.	TRBJ2-1	TRBV4-2	TRBD2	17	CASSQDMGLAFINEQFF	TGTGCCAGCAGCCAAGATATGGGACTAGCTTTTATTAATGAGCAGTTCTTC
.	TRBJ1-5	TRBV2	.	15	CASTPQTENNQPQHF	TGTGCCAGCACCCCCCAGACGGAGAACAATCAGCCCCAGCATTTT
.	TRBJ2-3	TRBV28	.	16	CASSLRLGGTSDTQYF	TGTGCCAGCAGTCTAAGACTCGGCGGGACATCGGATACGCAGTATTTT
.	TRBJ1-2	TRBV9	.	12	CASSAENYGYTF	TGTGCCAGCAGCGCAGAAAACTATGGCTACACCTTC
.	TRBJ2-1	TRBV15	TRBD2	14	CATSREGTTNEQFF	TGTGCCACCAGCAGAGAGGGGACTACTAATGAGCAGTTCTTC
.	TRBJ2-7	TRBV18	TRBD2	16	CASSPGASGRGYEQYF	TGTGCCAGCTCACCCGGTGCTAGCGGGAGGGGATACGAGCAGTACTTC
once	TRBJ2-7	TRBV5-1	TRBD2	18	CASSLLVSGRAGSDEQYF	TGCGCCAGCAGCTTGCTTGTTAGCGGGAGGGCTGGGTCGGACGAGCAGTACTTC
.	TRBJ1-6	TRBV27	TRBD1	14	CASRRDRGNSPLHF	TGTGCCAGCAGACGGGACAGGGGGAATTCACCCCTCCACTTT
.	TRBJ2-5	TRBV11-3	.	13	CASSQQLGETQYF	TGTGCCAGCAGTCAACAGCTGGGAGAGACCCAGTACTTC
.	TRBJ2-2	TRBV7-3	.	16	CASSLGQNLNTGELFF	TGTGCCAGCAGCTTAGGGCAGAACCTTAACACCGGGGAGCTGTTTTTT
.	TRBJ2-4	TRBV7-6	TRBD2	16	CASSPSGTSGRNIQYF	TGTGCCAGCAGTCCCTCCGGAACTAGCGGGAGAAACATTCAGTACTTC
.	TRBJ2-1	TRBV28	.	10	CASSSVEQFF	TGTGCCAGCAGTTCCGTAGAGCAGTTCTTC
few	TRBJ2-1	TRBV5-4	TRBD2	13	CASSYGTSDEQFF	TGTGCCAGCAGCTATGGGACTAGCGATGAGCAGTTCTTC
.	TRBJ2-6	TRBV20-1	.	10	CSVPGNVLTF	TGCAGTGTTCCCGGCAACGTCCTGACTTTC
.	TRBJ2-4	TRBV30	TRBD2	15	CALISGRSAKNIQYF	TGTGCTTTGATTAGCGGGAGATCAGCCAAAAACATTCAGTACTTC
once	TRBJ2-1	TRBV5-6	.	12	CASSLPHNEQFF	TGTGCCAGCAGCTTGCCTCACAATGAGCAGTTCTTC
.	TRBJ2-7	TRBV21-1	.	14	CASSPRTGGNEQYF	TGTGCCAGCAGCCCCCGGACAGGGGGTAACGAGCAGTACTTC
once	TRBJ1-1	TRBV7-3	TRBD1	14	CASSTGGNRGLAFF	TGTGCCAGCAGCACTGGCGGGAACAGGGGGCTGGCTTTCTTT
once	TRBJ1-2	TRBV28	TRBD1	16	CASSSPQGAGDYGYTF	TGTGCCAGCAGTTCGCCACAGGGGGCAGGCGACTATGGCTACACCTTC
.	TRBJ1-5	TRBV11-2	.	13	CASSLVGNQPQHF	TGTGCCAGCAGCTTAGTCGGCAATCAGCCCCAGCATTTT
.	TRBJ2-7	TRBV5-1	.	16	CASSSRPQGRYYEQYF	TGCGCCAGCAGCTCCCGTCCTCAGGGACGGTACTACGAGCAGTACTTC
.	TRBJ2-3	TRBV2	.	14	CASSAQGPTDTQYF	TGTGCCAGCAGTGCCCAGGGGCCCACAGATACGCAGTATTTT
.	TRBJ1-1	TRBV14	.	13	CASSQTQNTEAFF	TGTGCCAGCAGCCAAACCCAGAACACTGAAGCTTTCTTT
once	TRBJ2-1	TRBV6-5	TRBD2	16	CASSYGLARGYNEQFF	TGTGCCAGCAGTTACGGACTAGCGAGGGGTTACAATGAGCAGTTCTTC
.	TRBJ1-4	TRBV28	TRBD1	14	CASSSGGVGEKLFF	TGTGCCAGCAGTTCAGGGGGGGTTGGTGAAAAACTGTTTTTT
.	TRBJ2-7	TRBV6-5	TRBD1	14	CASSSQGAEYEQYF	TGTGCCAGCAGCTCTCAGGGGGCGGAATACGAGCAGTACTTC
.	TRBJ1-1	TRBV30	.	11	CAWAPGTEAFF	TGTGCCTGGGCCCCGGGCACTGAAGCTTTCTTT
.	TRBJ1-5	TRBV19	TRBD1	15	CASSIRDRVVQPQHF	TGTGCCAGTAGTATAAGGGACAGGGTGGTTCAGCCCCAGCATTTT
.	TRBJ1-1	TRBV30	.	14	CAWSRELMNTEAFF	TGTGCCTGGAGTAGAGAGCTCATGAACACTGAAGCTTTCTTT
.	TRBJ2-5	TRBV2	TRBD2	15	CASSGGAGFQETQYF	TGTGCCAGCAGTGGAGGAGCGGGATTCCAAGAGACCCAGTACTTC
.	TRBJ2-5	TRBV7-2	.	16	CASSLGGSAPRETQYF	TGTGCCAGCAGCTTAGGAGGTAGCGCCCCCCGGGAGACCCAGTACTTC
.	TRBJ2-1	TRBV29-1	.	13	CSALEGLAFEQFF	TGCAGCGCCCTTGAGGGACTCGCTTTTGAGCAGTTCTTC
once	TRBJ1-1	TRBV28	TRBD1	14	CAGRGAGGHTEAFF	TGTGCCGGCAGGGGAGCAGGGGGACACACTGAAGCTTTCTTT
.	TRBJ2-7	TRBV27	.	12	CASSFLGGKQYF	TGTGCCAGCAGTTTCCTCGGAGGGAAGCAGTACTTC
.	TRBJ2-3	TRBV5-1	TRBD2	14	CATNSGASTDTQYF	TGCGCCACCAATAGCGGGGCTAGCACAGATACGCAGTATTTT
.	TRBJ2-7	TRBV7-2	.	12	CASRKDSYEQYF	TGTGCCAGCAGGAAGGACAGCTACGAGCAGTACTTC
.	TRBJ2-1	TRBV7-9	TRBD1	18	CASSLAPGTGDSYNEQFF	TGTGCCAGCAGCTTAGCGCCCGGGACAGGGGACTCCTACAATGAGCAGTTCTTC
.	TRBJ2-1	TRBV7-2	TRBD2	15	CASKLAGGSYNEQFF	TGTGCCAGCAAGTTGGCGGGGGGCTCCTACAATGAGCAGTTCTTC
.	TRBJ2-2	TRBV7-3	.	12	CASSSPGQTRVF	TGTGCCAGCAGCTCGCCCGGACAGACGCGGGTTTTT